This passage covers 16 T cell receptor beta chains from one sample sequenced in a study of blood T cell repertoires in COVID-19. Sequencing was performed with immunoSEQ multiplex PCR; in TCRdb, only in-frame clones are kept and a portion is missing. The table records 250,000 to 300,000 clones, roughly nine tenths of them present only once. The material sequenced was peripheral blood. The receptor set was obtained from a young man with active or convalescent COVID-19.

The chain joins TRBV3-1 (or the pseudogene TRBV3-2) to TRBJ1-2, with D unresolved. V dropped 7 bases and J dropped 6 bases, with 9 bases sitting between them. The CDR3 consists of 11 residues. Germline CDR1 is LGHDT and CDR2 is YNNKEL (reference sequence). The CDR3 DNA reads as TGTGCCAGCAACGGAGGGAATGGCTACACCTTC. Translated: CASNGGNGYTF.

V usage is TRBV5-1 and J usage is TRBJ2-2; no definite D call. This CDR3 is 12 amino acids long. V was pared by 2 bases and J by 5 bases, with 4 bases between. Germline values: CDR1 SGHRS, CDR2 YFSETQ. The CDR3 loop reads CASSFGTGELFF. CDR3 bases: TGCGCCAGCAGCTTCGGGACCGGGGAGCTGTTTTTT. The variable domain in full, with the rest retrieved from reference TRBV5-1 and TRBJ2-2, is KAGVTQTPRYLIKTRGQQVTLSCSPISGHRSVSWYQQTPGQGLQFLFEYFSETQRNKGNFPGRFSGRQFSNSRSEMNVSTLELGDSALYLCASSFGTGELFFGEGSRLTVL.

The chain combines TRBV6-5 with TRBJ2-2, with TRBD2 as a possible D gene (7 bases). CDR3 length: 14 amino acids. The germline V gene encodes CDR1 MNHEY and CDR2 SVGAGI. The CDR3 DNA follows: TGTGCTGTGAGGGGGGGCGCGAACACCGGGGAGCTGTTTTTT. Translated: CAVRGGANTGELFF.

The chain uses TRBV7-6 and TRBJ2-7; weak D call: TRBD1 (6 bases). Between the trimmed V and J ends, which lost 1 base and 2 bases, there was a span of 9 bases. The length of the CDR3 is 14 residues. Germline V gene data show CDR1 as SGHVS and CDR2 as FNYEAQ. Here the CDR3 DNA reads TGTGCCAGCAGCTTAGACAGGGTTACCTACGAGCAGTACTTC. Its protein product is CASSLDRVTYEQYF.

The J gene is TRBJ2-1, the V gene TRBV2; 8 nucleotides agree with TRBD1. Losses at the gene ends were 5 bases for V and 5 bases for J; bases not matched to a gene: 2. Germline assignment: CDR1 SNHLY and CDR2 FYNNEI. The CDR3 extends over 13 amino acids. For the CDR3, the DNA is TGTGCCAGCAGTCCGGGACAGGACAATGAGCAGTTCTTC. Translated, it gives CASSPGQDNEQFF.

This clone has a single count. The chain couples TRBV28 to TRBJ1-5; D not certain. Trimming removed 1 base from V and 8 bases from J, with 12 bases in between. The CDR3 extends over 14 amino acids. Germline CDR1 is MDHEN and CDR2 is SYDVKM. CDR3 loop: CASSLYTTMEPQHF. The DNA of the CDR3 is TGTGCCAGCAGTTTATATACTACCATGGAGCCCCAGCATTTT.

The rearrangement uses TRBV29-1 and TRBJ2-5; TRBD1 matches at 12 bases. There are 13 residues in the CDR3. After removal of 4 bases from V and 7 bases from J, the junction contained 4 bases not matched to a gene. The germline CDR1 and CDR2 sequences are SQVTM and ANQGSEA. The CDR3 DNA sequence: TGCAGCGTTGGGGACAGGGGGCGGGGGACCCAGTACTTC. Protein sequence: CSVGDRGRGTQYF.

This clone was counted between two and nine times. The CDR3 coding sequence is TGTGCCAGCAGCCCGGGGACTAGCGGGACCTACGAGCAGTACTTC. It translates to CASSPGTSGTYEQYF. V is TRBV7-9 and J is TRBJ2-7; TRBD2 agrees at 13 bases. This CDR3 has 15 residues. Per germline, CDR1 SEHNR and CDR2 FQNEAQ (reference sequence). V was clipped by 5 bases and J by 2 bases; unmatched bases: 3.

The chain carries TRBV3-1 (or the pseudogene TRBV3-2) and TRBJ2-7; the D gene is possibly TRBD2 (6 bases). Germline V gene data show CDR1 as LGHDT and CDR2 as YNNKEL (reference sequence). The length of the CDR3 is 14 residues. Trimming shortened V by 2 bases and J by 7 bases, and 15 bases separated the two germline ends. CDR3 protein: CASSQLGGAGEQYF. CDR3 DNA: TGTGCCAGCAGCCAATTGGGGGGTGCGGGAGAGCAGTACTTC.

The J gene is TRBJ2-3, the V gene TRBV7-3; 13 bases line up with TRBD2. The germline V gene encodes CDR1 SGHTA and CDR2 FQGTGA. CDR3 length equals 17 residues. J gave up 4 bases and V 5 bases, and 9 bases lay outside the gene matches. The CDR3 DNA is TGTGCCAGCAGCCCCGGACTAGCGGGAGCGCGTGCAGATACGCAGTATTTT. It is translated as CASSPGLAGARADTQYF.

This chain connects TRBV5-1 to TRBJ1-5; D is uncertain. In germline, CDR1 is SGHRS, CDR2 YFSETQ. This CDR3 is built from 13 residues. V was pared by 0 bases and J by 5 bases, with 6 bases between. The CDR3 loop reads CASSLDGDQPQHF. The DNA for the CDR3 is TGCGCCAGCAGCTTGGACGGAGATCAGCCCCAGCATTTT. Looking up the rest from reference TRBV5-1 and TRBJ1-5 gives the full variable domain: KAGVTQTPRYLIKTRGQQVTLSCSPISGHRSVSWYQQTPGQGLQFLFEYFSETQRNKGNFPGRFSGRQFSNSRSEMNVSTLELGDSALYLCASSLDGDQPQHFGDGTRLSIL.

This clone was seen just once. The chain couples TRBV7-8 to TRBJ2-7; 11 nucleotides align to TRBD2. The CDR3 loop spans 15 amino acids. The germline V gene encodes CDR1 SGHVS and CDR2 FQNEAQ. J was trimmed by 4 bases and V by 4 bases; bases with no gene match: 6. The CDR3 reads CASSWGTSGRYEQYF. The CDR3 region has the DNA TGTGCCAGCAGCTGGGGTACTAGCGGGAGATACGAGCAGTACTTC.

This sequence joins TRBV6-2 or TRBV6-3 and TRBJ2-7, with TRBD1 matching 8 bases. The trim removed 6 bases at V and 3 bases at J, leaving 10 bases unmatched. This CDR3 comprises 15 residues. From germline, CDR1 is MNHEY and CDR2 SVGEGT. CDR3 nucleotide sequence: TGTGCCAGCAGCCCCGGGACAGGAAAAATCTACGAGCAGTACTTC. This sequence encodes CASSPGTGKIYEQYF.

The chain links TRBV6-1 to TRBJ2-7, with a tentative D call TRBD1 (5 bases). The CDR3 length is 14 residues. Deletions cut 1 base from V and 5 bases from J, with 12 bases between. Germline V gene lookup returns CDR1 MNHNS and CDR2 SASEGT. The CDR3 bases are TGTGCCAGCAGTGAAGGGGAAGGGGCGGACGAGCAGTACTTC. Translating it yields CASSEGEGADEQYF.

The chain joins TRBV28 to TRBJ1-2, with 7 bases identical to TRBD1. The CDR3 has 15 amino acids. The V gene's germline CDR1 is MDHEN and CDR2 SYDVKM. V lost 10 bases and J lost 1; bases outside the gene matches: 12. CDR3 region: CATRQGRYINYGYTF. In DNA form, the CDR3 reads TGTGCCACCCGACAGGGCCGCTATATTAACTATGGCTACACCTTC.

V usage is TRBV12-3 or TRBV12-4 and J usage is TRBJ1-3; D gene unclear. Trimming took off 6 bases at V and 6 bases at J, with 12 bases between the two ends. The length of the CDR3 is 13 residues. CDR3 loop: CASSRATSNTIYF. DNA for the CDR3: TGTGCCAGCAGCCGCGCCACCTCAAACACCATATATTTT.